Below are 25 T cell receptor beta chains sequenced from a single sample in a study of Ad26.COV2.S vaccination and SARS-CoV-2 variants. Libraries were prepared by immunoSEQ multiplex PCR; TCRdb keeps only in-frame clonotypes and omits some of them. The table has 500,000 or so clones, approximately 90% seen once. Sample treatment: approximately 18 received Ad26.COV2.S at low or high dose, single or two shots; roughly five received placebo; per-sample allocation not given. Each sample was drawn 63 days after the first injection (of vaccine or placebo). The specimen comprised peripheral blood, sampled in a trial of Ad26.COV2.S vaccine versus placebo. The receptor source for this set is a person between 18 and 60 years old who received the Ad26.COV2.S COVID-19 vaccine or a placebo.

This clone has only a few counts. The chain links TRBV27 to TRBJ1-2; D not certain. This CDR3 spans 13 amino acids. V was shortened by 2 bases and J by 4 bases, with 8 bases between the two germline ends. Germline CDR1 is MNHEY and CDR2 is SMNVEV (reference sequence). CDR3 bases: TGTGCCAGCAGTTTAAATTCAGGCTATGGCTACACCTTC. Encoded protein: CASSLNSGYGYTF.

The gene calls are TRBV6-5 and TRBJ1-3, with D possibly matching TRBD1 (5 bases). The CDR3 is 14 amino acids. V gave up 5 bases and J gave up 0 bases, with 8 bases separating them. Germline V CDR1 and CDR2: MNHEY, SVGAGI. The CDR3 loop reads CASSRDVSGNTIYF. CDR3 bases: TGTGCCAGCAGTCGGGACGTCTCTGGAAACACCATATATTTT.

The chain recombines TRBV7-8 with TRBJ1-6; the D gene is possibly TRBD1 (6 bases). This CDR3 has 16 residues. From germline, CDR1 is SGHVS and CDR2 FQNEAQ. V was trimmed by 2 bases and J by 7 bases, leaving 15 bases between them. The CDR3 reads CASSLWVGGGNSPLHF. CDR3 nucleotide sequence: TGTGCCAGCAGCTTATGGGTTGGAGGGGGGAATTCACCCCTCCACTTT. Supplemented by reference TRBV7-8 and TRBJ1-6, the full variable domain reads GAGVSQSPRYKVAKRGQDVALRCDPISGHVSLFWYQQALGQGPEFLTYFQNEAQLDKSGLPSDRFFAERPEGSVSTLKIQRTQQEDSAVYLCASSLWVGGGNSPLHFGNGTRLTVT.

The chain uses TRBV7-9 and TRBJ1-2; 9 bases map to TRBD1. CDR3 length equals 15 residues. The V and J ends lost 2 bases and 5 bases, in that order; junction bases with no gene match: 6. Germline CDR1 reads SEHNR; CDR2 reads FQNEAQ (reference sequence). The CDR3 sequence: CASSLLGQGLYGYTF. The CDR3 nucleotides are TGTGCCAGCAGCTTATTGGGACAGGGACTATATGGCTACACCTTC.

This chain uses TRBV28 with TRBJ1-3, with D maybe TRBD1 (5 bases). The V end lost 4 bases, the J end lost 3 bases, and 13 bases lay between the germline ends. Germline V gene sequence: CDR1 MDHEN, CDR2 SYDVKM. CDR3 length equals 15 residues. The CDR3 sequence is CASSWGGSSGNTIYF. CDR3 coding DNA: TGTGCCAGCAGTTGGGGGGGGTCTAGTGGAAACACCATATATTTT.

This chain connects TRBV30 to TRBJ1-5; no clear D. The CDR3 spans 12 residues. Germline assignment: CDR1 GTSNPN and CDR2 SVGIG (reference sequence). V lost 7 bases and J lost 1, with 8 bases in between. The CDR3 sequence is CASRVSNQPQHF. The CDR3 DNA reads TGTGCCTCCCGGGTGAGCAATCAGCCCCAGCATTTT.

In nucleotides, the CDR3 is TGTGCCAGCAGCTTGAGAGGGGCTGCAGATACGCAGTATTTT. This sequence encodes CASSLRGAADTQYF. The V call is TRBV5-4, the J call TRBJ2-3; TRBD1 or TRBD2 may be the D gene (5 bases each). CDR3 length: 14 amino acids. Trimming removed 1 base at V and 4 bases at J, with 10 bases between. CDR1 and CDR2 from the germline V gene are SGHNT and YYREEE (reference sequence).

The CDR3 bases are TGTGCCAGCAGCGTAGACCCGCAGGGGGCGGTGAACACTGAAGCTTTCTTT. It is translated as CASSVDPQGAVNTEAFF. This chain connects TRBV9 to TRBJ1-1; 8 nucleotides match TRBD1. Germline-derived CDR1 and CDR2 are SGDLS and YYNGEE. The CDR3 sequence is 17 residues long. After removal of 0 bases from V and 0 bases from J, the junction contained 7 bases not matched to a gene.

This clone has only one observation. V gene TRBV5-4 combines with J gene TRBJ1-1; D remains unclear. This CDR3 region has 14 residues. CDR1 and CDR2 from the germline V gene are SGHNT and YYREEE (reference sequence). Trimming shortened V by 3 bases and J by 6 bases, and 15 bases separated the two germline ends. CDR3 region: CASSYRVQGSEAFF. In DNA, the CDR3 is TGTGCCAGCAGCTATAGGGTTCAAGGCTCTGAAGCTTTCTTT.

V is TRBV5-1 and J is TRBJ2-5; 9 nucleotides match TRBD2. The CDR3 consists of 16 residues. Trimming took 0 bases from V and 2 from J; bases not matched to a gene: 5. The germline CDR1 and CDR2 sequences are SGHRS and YFSETQ. The chain's CDR3 is CASSLGGLAGQETQYF. In nucleotides, the CDR3 is TGCGCCAGCAGCTTGGGAGGCCTAGCGGGGCAAGAGACCCAGTACTTC.

V and J are TRBV6-8 and TRBJ1-2, with D perhaps matching TRBD1 (6 bases). This CDR3 region has 16 residues. The germline V and J ends were trimmed by 7 bases and 6 bases, with 24 bases remaining between them. Germline V gene lookup returns CDR1 MNHGY and CDR2 SAAAGT. CDR3 sequence: CASTIKGVWRINGYTF. The CDR3 DNA is TGTGCCAGCACCATAAAGGGGGTTTGGCGTATCAATGGCTACACCTTC.

The genes are TRBV2 and TRBJ1-6; 9 bases match TRBD1. The ends lost 5 bases at V and 7 bases at J; junction bases unmatched: 6. CDR1 is SNHLY, CDR2 FYNNEI, per germline. The CDR3 is 15 residues long. The CDR3 protein is CASSWATGGNSPLHF. DNA of the CDR3: TGTGCCAGCAGTTGGGCGACAGGGGGAAATTCACCCCTCCACTTT.

The chain carries TRBV2 and TRBJ2-7, with D possibly being TRBD2 (7 bases). This CDR3 has 13 amino acids. Germline assignment: CDR1 SNHLY and CDR2 FYNNEI. The CDR3 nucleotides are TGTCCCACTGCGACGGAGGGGGGGGACGAGCAGTACTTC. Translating it yields CPTATEGGDEQYF.

This clone was counted a few times. The chain joins TRBV19 to TRBJ2-5, with D tentatively TRBD2 (7 bases). CDR1 is LNHDA, CDR2 SQIVND, per germline (reference sequence). The CDR3 is 17 amino acids. The V gene lost 4 bases and the J gene lost 3 bases, with 21 bases spanning the gap. CDR3 sequence reads: CASSRGGSSTRKETQYF. The CDR3 nucleotides read TGTGCCAGTAGTAGGGGGGGCTCCTCAACCCGGAAAGAGACCCAGTACTTC.

The chain couples TRBV19 to TRBJ2-4; D not resolved. The CDR3 is 12 residues long. Trimming took 7 bases from V and 5 from J, leaving 9 bases between them. CDR1 is LNHDA, CDR2 SQIVND, per germline (reference sequence). CDR3 region: CASTGYENIQYF. In DNA form, the CDR3 reads TGTGCCAGTACAGGTTACGAAAACATTCAGTACTTC. The full variable domain, with the rest looked up from reference TRBV19 and TRBJ2-4, is DGGITQSPKYLFRKEGQNVTLSCEQNLNHDAMYWYRQDPGQGLRLIYYSQIVNDFQKGDIAEGYSVSREKKESFPLTVTSAQKNPTAFYLCASTGYENIQYFGAGTRLSVL.

The chain joins TRBV24-1 to TRBJ1-2; 7 bases match TRBD1. Germline CDR1 reads KGHDR; CDR2 reads SFDVKD. J gave up 8 bases and V 10 bases, and 15 bases lay outside the gene matches. CDR3 size: 14 residues. The chain's CDR3 is CATATTGPEGGYTF. The CDR3 DNA reads TGTGCCACGGCCACGACAGGGCCGGAGGGAGGCTACACCTTC.

This rearrangement joins TRBV19 to TRBJ2-7; D gene unclear. CDR3 size: 16 residues. From germline, CDR1 is LNHDA and CDR2 SQIVND (reference sequence). V was shortened by 2 bases and J by 4 bases, with 18 bases between the two germline ends. DNA for the CDR3: TGTGCCAGTAGTATACGGGTTTCGGTTCCGCCTTACGAGCAGTACTTC. Protein: CASSIRVSVPPYEQYF.

The rearrangement links TRBV5-5 to TRBJ1-2; the D gene is possibly TRBD1 (6 bases). CDR3 length equals 14 residues. Trimming removed 4 bases from V and 0 bases from J, with 10 bases in between. CDR1 is SGHKS, CDR2 YYEKEE, per germline (reference sequence). DNA of the CDR3: TGTGCCAGCAGCGGAGGACAGCCTAACTATGGCTACACCTTC. Its protein product is CASSGGQPNYGYTF. Using reference TRBV5-5 and TRBJ1-2 for the parts outside the CDR3, the full variable domain is DAGVTQSPTHLIKTRGQQVTLRCSPISGHKSVSWYQQVLGQGPQFIFQYYEKEERGRGNFPDRFSARQFPNYSSELNVNALLLGDSALYLCASSGGQPNYGYTFGSGTRLTVV.

This clone was seen just once. The DNA of the CDR3 is TGTGCCAGCAGTTTATCGGGGGGGCGGGGGTACGAGCAGTACTTC. Translation gives CASSLSGGRGYEQYF. This sequence joins TRBV27 and TRBJ2-7, with D possibly matching TRBD2 (7 bases). This CDR3 comprises 15 residues. V lost 0 bases and J 4 bases, leaving 13 bases between the germline ends. Per the germline V gene, CDR1 is MNHEY and CDR2 is SMNVEV (reference sequence).

This rearrangement joins TRBV6-1 to TRBJ2-1, with no clear D. CDR1 MNHNS and CDR2 SASEGT come from the germline V gene. The CDR3 runs 12 residues. V was shortened by 2 bases and J by 6 bases, with 5 bases between the two germline ends. The CDR3 nucleotides read TGTGCCAGCAGTGAATGGAGCAATGAGCAGTTCTTC. Residues: CASSEWSNEQFF.

J is TRBJ2-1 and V is TRBV7-2, with 7 bases fitting TRBD2. V lost 2 bases to trimming and J lost 4 bases; unmatched junction nucleotides: 5. This CDR3 comprises 15 residues. Germline V gene sequence: CDR1 SGHTA, CDR2 FQGNSA. The CDR3 bases are TGTGCCAGCAGCTTACAATTGCGGGGGTACAATGAGCAGTTCTTC. Encoded protein: CASSLQLRGYNEQFF. Drawing the rest from reference TRBV7-2 and TRBJ2-1, the complete variable domain is GAGVSQSPSNKVTEKGKDVELRCDPISGHTALYWYRQSLGQGLEFLIYFQGNSAPDKSGLPSDRFSAERTGGSVSTLTIQRTQQEDSAVYLCASSLQLRGYNEQFFGPGTRLTVL.

This chain connects TRBV14 to TRBJ1-1, with 8 bases matching TRBD1. The CDR3 contains 15 residues. V shed 2 bases and J 5 bases; nucleotides not matched to a gene: 7. Germline lookup yields CDR1 SGHDN and CDR2 FVKESK. CDR3 DNA: TGTGCCAGCAGCCAAAGGACAGGGAGGAGGACTGAAGCTTTCTTT. This gives the protein CASSQRTGRRTEAFF.

This chain links TRBV28 with TRBJ2-1; TRBD2 aligns across 8 bases. The CDR3 has 17 residues. V lost 3 bases and J lost 7; bases outside the gene matches: 14. The germline V gene has CDR1 MDHEN and CDR2 SYDVKM. The CDR3 protein is CASSLQTGTRALNEQFF. The CDR3 DNA reads as TGTGCCAGCAGTTTGCAAACCGGGACTAGGGCCTTAAATGAGCAGTTCTTC.

This chain connects TRBV3-1 (or the pseudogene TRBV3-2) to TRBJ1-2; TRBD1 agrees at 8 bases. With V trimmed by 4 bases and J by 8 bases, 6 bases remained unmatched. Germline V lookup: CDR1 LGHDT, CDR2 YNNKEL (reference sequence). CDR3 length: 13 residues. The CDR3 reads CASSPDRGGGYTF. The CDR3, as DNA: TGTGCCAGCAGCCCCGACAGGGGCGGGGGCTACACCTTC.

This clone was seen a handful of times. CDR3 sequence (DNA): TGTGCCAGTAGTCGGCAGGGGCGGGCTTATCAGCCCCAGCATTTT. This codes for CASSRQGRAYQPQHF. V is TRBV19 and J is TRBJ1-5; tentative D call: TRBD1 (6 bases). Germline V gene sequence: CDR1 LNHDA, CDR2 SQIVND (reference sequence). The CDR3 length is 15 residues. Between the trimmed V and J ends, which lost 5 bases and 5 bases, there was a span of 16 bases.